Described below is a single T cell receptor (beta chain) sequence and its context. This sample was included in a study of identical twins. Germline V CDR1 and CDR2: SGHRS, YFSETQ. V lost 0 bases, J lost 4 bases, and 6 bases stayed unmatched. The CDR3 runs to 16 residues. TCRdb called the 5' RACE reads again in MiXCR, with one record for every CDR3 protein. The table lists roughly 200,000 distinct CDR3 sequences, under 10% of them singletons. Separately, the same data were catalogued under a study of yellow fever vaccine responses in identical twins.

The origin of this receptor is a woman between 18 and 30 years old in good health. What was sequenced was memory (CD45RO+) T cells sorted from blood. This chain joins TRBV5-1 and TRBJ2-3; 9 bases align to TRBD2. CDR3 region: CASSLGGGGAADTQYF. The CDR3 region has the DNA TGCGCCAGCAGCTTGGGCGGCGGGGGGGCCGCAGATACGCAGTATTTT.